The 25 T cell receptor beta chains listed next were all sequenced from one sample in a study. TCRdb processed the reads anew with MiXCR; each CDR3 protein has one entry. This sample carries about 15,000 distinct CDR3 sequences, about 35% of them seen once, and the ten largest clones take about 16%. The sequenced sample was blood. These receptors came from a human donor.

This clonotype was counted many times. The genes are TRBV29-1 and TRBJ2-6, with D maybe TRBD1 (8 bases). The V end was cut by 6 bases, the J end by 4 bases, with 16 bases between. The CDR3 length is 15 residues. Germline-derived CDR1 and CDR2 are SQVTM and ANQGSEA. CDR3 sequence (DNA): TGCAGCGTGATCGGACAGGGAGGGGGGGCCAACGTCCTGACTTTC. Its protein is CSVIGQGGGANVLTF.

In this sample, this clonotype is medium-sized. The V and J genes are TRBV12-3 or TRBV12-4 and TRBJ1-1; no definite D call. V was pared by 8 bases and J by 0 bases, with 13 bases between. This CDR3 is 14 amino acids long. The CDR3 here is CASHLTGVNTEAFF. Here the CDR3 DNA reads TGTGCCAGCCACTTGACCGGTGTGAACACTGAAGCTTTCTTT.

This clonotype is classed as large. The rearrangement joins TRBV4-2 to TRBJ2-7; D not resolved. The CDR3 spans 13 residues. The V end was cut by 1 base, the J end by 1 base, with 5 bases between. CDR1 and CDR2 (germline): LGHNA, YNFKEQ. CDR3 region: CASSQGSSYEQYF. For the CDR3, the DNA is TGTGCCAGCAGCCAAGGGTCATCCTACGAGCAGTACTTC.

The chain carries TRBV29-1 and TRBJ2-3, with TRBD2 matching 7 bases. The CDR3 is 12 amino acids. The junction had 8 bases not matched to a gene; V was cut back by 8 bases and J by 6 bases. Germline V gene lookup returns CDR1 SQVTM and CDR2 ANQGSEA. The CDR3 DNA follows: TGCAGCTCACGGGCGGGAGCCGATACGCAGTATTTT. It codes for CSSRAGADTQYF.

As regards this clonotype: A much larger clone sits a single nucleotide away, making a read error possible. This chain uses TRBV20-1 with TRBJ1-5; TRBD1 is a possible D gene (5 bases). The CDR3 has 14 amino acids. Germline CDR1 is DFQATT and CDR2 is SNEGSKA (reference sequence). Trimming removed 4 bases from V and 7 bases from J, with 17 bases in between. CDR3 DNA: TGCAGTGCTATAGAGGGGCAGAAAGGGCAGCCCCAGCATTTT. Protein: CSAIEGQKGQPQHF.

By its share, this clonotype is medium-sized. V usage is TRBV4-3 and J usage is TRBJ2-7; D perhaps matches TRBD1 (7 bases). The CDR3 runs 16 residues. The germline CDR1 and CDR2 sequences are LGHNA and YSLEER. V gave up 2 bases and J gave up 2 bases, with 16 bases separating them. The CDR3 loop is CASSQRLAGGTYEQYF. Here the CDR3 DNA reads TGCGCCAGCAGCCAAAGATTAGCAGGGGGGACCTACGAGCAGTACTTC.

The CDR3 protein is CASSPPFGLVSPLHF. DNA of the CDR3: TGTGCCAGCTCACCACCGTTCGGACTGGTTTCACCCCTCCACTTT. This chain uses TRBV18 with TRBJ1-6; D remains unclear. The CDR3 runs 15 residues. The V gene lost 0 bases and the J gene lost 9 bases, with 12 bases spanning the gap. The germline V gene has CDR1 KGHSH and CDR2 LQKENI.

J is TRBJ2-1 and V is TRBV18; the D gene is possibly TRBD1 (7 bases). The germline CDR1 and CDR2 sequences are KGHSH and LQKENI. V was cut by 2 bases and J by 6 bases, with 23 bases left in between. This CDR3 comprises 18 residues. CDR3 in amino acids: CASSPERTGSGLVNEQFF. As DNA, the CDR3 is TGTGCCAGCTCACCAGAAAGGACAGGCAGCGGGCTCGTCAATGAGCAGTTCTTC.

The rearrangement links TRBV4-2 to TRBJ2-3; 8 nucleotides match TRBD2. Trimming removed 7 bases from V and 4 bases from J; junction bases left unmatched: 4. The CDR3 covers 13 residues. Germline V gene data show CDR1 as LGHNA and CDR2 as YNFKEQ. The CDR3 sequence: CASTSGLADTQYF. The CDR3 region has the DNA TGTGCCAGCACCTCGGGACTAGCAGATACGCAGTATTTT.

Notes on this clonotype: This may arise from a read error, as a much more abundant clone is one base away. V is TRBV6-5 and J is TRBJ2-7; 10 bases match TRBD1. CDR3 length: 13 residues. The J segment lost 5 bases and the V segment lost 6 bases, leaving 4 bases of the junction unmatched. Germline CDR1 is MNHEY and CDR2 is SVGAGI. The CDR3 nucleotides are TGTGCCAGCAGGGGGACAGGGGCCCACGAGCAGTACTTC. It specifies CASRGTGAHEQYF.

The CDR3, as DNA: TGCAGCGCCGGGGGGGAAACCGGGGAGCTGTTTTTT. Encoded protein: CSAGGETGELFF. The V and J genes are TRBV29-1 and TRBJ2-2; TRBD2 agrees at 8 bases. This CDR3 contains 12 residues. V was clipped by 7 bases and J by 5 bases; unmatched bases: 3. The V gene's germline CDR1 is SQVTM and CDR2 ANQGSEA.

This clonotype was detected many times. J is TRBJ2-1 and V is TRBV6-2 or TRBV6-3, with 7 bases identical to TRBD1. V gave up 1 base and J gave up 10 bases; unmatched junction bases: 10. Germline V gene data show CDR1 as MNHEY and CDR2 as SVGEGT. The CDR3 loop spans 15 amino acids. The CDR3 sequence: CASSYWDRVEGEQFF. CDR3 in DNA: TGTGCCAGCAGTTACTGGGACAGAGTTGAGGGGGAGCAGTTCTTC.

Regarding this clonotype: Since a much larger clone is just one base distant, this may be a read error. J is TRBJ1-1 and V is TRBV20-1; no clear D. Per germline, CDR1 DFQATT and CDR2 SNEGSKA (reference sequence). Between the trimmed V and J ends, which lost 4 bases and 0 bases, there was a span of 6 bases. This CDR3 has 12 amino acids. CDR3 nucleotide sequence: TGCAGTGCTATGGGCTTGAACACTGAAGCTTTCTTT. Its translation: CSAMGLNTEAFF.

Sample share makes this clonotype medium-sized. The chain uses TRBV14 and TRBJ1-2; possibly TRBD1 for D (5 bases). Germline loops: CDR1 SGHDN, CDR2 FVKESK. This CDR3 comprises 15 residues. With 4 bases removed from V and 8 bases from J, the gap between germline ends came to 20 bases. The CDR3 DNA reads TGTGCCAGCAGCCCACAGACGGACACTTTTAGGGGCTACACCTTC. It codes for CASSPQTDTFRGYTF.

This clonotype has at least ten counts. V and J are TRBV29-1 and TRBJ1-5; possibly TRBD1 for D (6 bases). V lost 6 bases, J lost 0 bases, and 12 bases lay in between. Germline values: CDR1 SQVTM, CDR2 ANQGSEA. The length of the CDR3 is 14 residues. The CDR3 nucleotides are TGCAGCGTGATGATGACAGGTAGCAATCAGCCCCAGCATTTT. It codes for CSVMMTGSNQPQHF.

The J gene is TRBJ2-1, the V gene TRBV6-1; 11 positions agree with TRBD2. This CDR3 has 15 amino acids. After removal of 4 bases from V and 6 bases from J, the junction contained 5 bases not matched to a gene. Germline lookup yields CDR1 MNHNS and CDR2 SASEGT. CDR3 DNA: TGTGCCAGCAGTGTCGGGCTAGCGGGAGGCAATGAGCAGTTCTTC. This codes for CASSVGLAGGNEQFF.

This clonotype is medium-sized in the sample. The chain links TRBV21-1 to TRBJ2-1; the table's TRBD1 call for D was not verified on the DNA. TRBV21-1 is a pseudogene locus. The CDR3 consists of 15 residues. The CDR3 here is CASSNPFRQDSEQFF. CDR3 DNA sequence: TGTGCCAGCAGCAATCCCTTTCGACAGGACAGTGAGCAGTTCTTC.

This clonotype was counted at least ten times. The chain is built from TRBV18 and TRBJ2-5, with 7 bases matching TRBD2. The CDR3 is made up of 16 amino acids. The junction had 5 bases not matched to a gene; V was cut back by 0 bases and J by 1 base. From germline, CDR1 is KGHSH and CDR2 LQKENI. The CDR3 DNA reads TGTGCCAGCTCACCACCTGGGAGGGGATTCCAAGAGACCCAGTACTTC. Protein: CASSPPGRGFQETQYF.

The J gene is TRBJ2-2, the V gene TRBV12-3 or TRBV12-4, with D possibly matching TRBD2 (6 bases). V was shortened by 7 bases and J by 4 bases, with 16 bases between the two germline ends. The CDR3 contains 15 residues. CDR3 amino acids: CASTSGGDGTGELFF. DNA for the CDR3: TGTGCCAGCACGTCAGGCGGGGATGGCACCGGGGAGCTGTTTTTT.

The sample holds many counts of this clonotype. This chain links TRBV4-3 with TRBJ1-3; 9 bases are a match to TRBD1. Germline V gene lookup returns CDR1 LGHNA and CDR2 YSLEER. V shed 4 bases and J 3 bases; nucleotides not matched to a gene: 1. This CDR3 spans 14 amino acids. CDR3 sequence: CASSPGQGGNTIYF. The CDR3 region has the DNA TGCGCCAGCAGCCCGGGACAGGGTGGAAACACCATATATTTT.

This clonotype is medium-sized. V usage is TRBV29-1 and J usage is TRBJ2-5; 8 bases match TRBD1. This CDR3 has 13 amino acids. Germline CDR1 and CDR2: SQVTM and ANQGSEA. V lost 4 bases, J lost 5 bases, and 6 bases stayed unmatched. CDR3 sequence: CSVGWTGRETQYF. CDR3 sequence (DNA): TGCAGCGTTGGATGGACAGGGAGGGAGACCCAGTACTTC.

This clonotype was seen repeatedly, ten times or more. The chain couples TRBV4-2 to TRBJ1-2, with D uncertain. This CDR3 is built from 12 residues. The germline V and J ends were trimmed by 0 bases and 4 bases, with 3 bases remaining between them. In germline, CDR1 is LGHNA, CDR2 YNFKEQ. The DNA of the CDR3 is TGTGCCAGCAGCCAAGACAGCTATGGCTACACCTTC. Translation: CASSQDSYGYTF.

This chain joins TRBV4-3 and TRBJ1-4, with a possible D match to TRBD1 (6 bases). The V end lost 0 bases, the J end lost 5 bases, and 10 bases lay between the germline ends. Germline CDR1 LGHNA, CDR2 YSLEER. The CDR3 extends over 15 amino acids. The CDR3 nucleotides read TGCGCCAGCAGCCAAGATCGGGGGGGCAATGAAAAACTGTTTTTT. Translation: CASSQDRGGNEKLFF.

V and J are TRBV12-3 or TRBV12-4 and TRBJ1-2, with D perhaps TRBD1 (6 bases). The CDR3 spans 13 residues. The V gene lost 6 bases and the J gene lost 4 bases, with 12 bases spanning the gap. The CDR3 sequence: CASRGDTLYGYTF. CDR3 nucleotides: TGTGCCAGCAGGGGGGACACCCTCTATGGCTACACCTTC.

The chain combines TRBV4-2 with TRBJ2-1; D might be TRBD2 (5 bases). The V gene lost 2 bases and the J gene lost 3 bases, with 11 bases spanning the gap. Germline values: CDR1 LGHNA, CDR2 YNFKEQ. CDR3 length: 15 amino acids. The CDR3 reads CASSQWTLHYNEQFF. The CDR3 DNA follows: TGTGCCAGCAGCCAATGGACTCTTCACTACAATGAGCAGTTCTTC.